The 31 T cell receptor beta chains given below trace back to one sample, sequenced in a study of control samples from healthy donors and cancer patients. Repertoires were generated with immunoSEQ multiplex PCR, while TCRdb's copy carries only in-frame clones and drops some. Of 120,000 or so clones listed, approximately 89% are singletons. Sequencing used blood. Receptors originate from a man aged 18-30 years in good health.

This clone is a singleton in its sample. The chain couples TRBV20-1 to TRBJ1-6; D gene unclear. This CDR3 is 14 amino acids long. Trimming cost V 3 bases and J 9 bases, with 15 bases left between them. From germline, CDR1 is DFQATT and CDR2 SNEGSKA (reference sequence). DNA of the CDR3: TGCAGTGCTAGTCCTCGCTCAAAGGGTTCACCCCTCCACTTT. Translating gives CSASPRSKGSPLHF.

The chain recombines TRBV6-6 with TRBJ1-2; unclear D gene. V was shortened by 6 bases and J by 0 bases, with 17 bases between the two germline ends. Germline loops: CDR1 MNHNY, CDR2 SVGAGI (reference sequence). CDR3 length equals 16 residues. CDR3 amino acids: CASSSGSGRANYGYTF. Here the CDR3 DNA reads TGTGCCAGCAGCTCGGGGTCAGGCAGAGCTAACTATGGCTACACCTTC.

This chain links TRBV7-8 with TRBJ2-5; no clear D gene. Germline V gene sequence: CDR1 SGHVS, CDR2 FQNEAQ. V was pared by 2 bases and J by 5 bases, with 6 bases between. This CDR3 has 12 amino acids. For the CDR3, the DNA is TGTGCCAGCAGCTTAAGTGAGGAGACCCAGTACTTC. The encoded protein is CASSLSEETQYF.

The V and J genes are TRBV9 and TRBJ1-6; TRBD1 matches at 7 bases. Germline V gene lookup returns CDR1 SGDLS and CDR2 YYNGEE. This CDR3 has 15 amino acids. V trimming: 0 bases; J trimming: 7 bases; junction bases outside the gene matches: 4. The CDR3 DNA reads TGTGCCAGCAGCGTAGGAGGGGGCCAAAATTCACCCCTCCACTTT. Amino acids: CASSVGGGQNSPLHF. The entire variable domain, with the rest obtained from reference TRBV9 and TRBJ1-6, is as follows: DSGVTQTPKHLITATGQRVTLRCSPRSGDLSVYWYQQSLDQGLQFLIQYYNGEERAKGNILERFSAQQFPDLHSELNLSSLELGDSALYFCASSVGGGQNSPLHFGNGTRLTVT.

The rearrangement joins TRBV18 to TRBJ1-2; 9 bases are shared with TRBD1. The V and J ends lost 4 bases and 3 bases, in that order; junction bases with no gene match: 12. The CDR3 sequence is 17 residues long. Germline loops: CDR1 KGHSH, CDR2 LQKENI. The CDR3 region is CASSLNSHRGQYYGYTF. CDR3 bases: TGTGCCAGCTCACTCAACAGCCACAGGGGGCAGTACTATGGCTACACCTTC.

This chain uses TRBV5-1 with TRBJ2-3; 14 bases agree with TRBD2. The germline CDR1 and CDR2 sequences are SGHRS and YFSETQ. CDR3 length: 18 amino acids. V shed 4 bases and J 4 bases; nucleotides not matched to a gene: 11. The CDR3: CASSPGTSGGRHPDTQYF. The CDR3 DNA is TGCGCCAGCAGCCCCGGGACTAGCGGGGGCCGACACCCAGATACGCAGTATTTT.

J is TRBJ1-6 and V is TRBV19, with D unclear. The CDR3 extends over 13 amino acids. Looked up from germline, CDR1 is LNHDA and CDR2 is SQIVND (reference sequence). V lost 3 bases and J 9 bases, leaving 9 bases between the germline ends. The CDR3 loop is CASSMIPGSPLHF. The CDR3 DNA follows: TGTGCCAGTAGTATGATTCCGGGTTCACCCCTCCACTTT.

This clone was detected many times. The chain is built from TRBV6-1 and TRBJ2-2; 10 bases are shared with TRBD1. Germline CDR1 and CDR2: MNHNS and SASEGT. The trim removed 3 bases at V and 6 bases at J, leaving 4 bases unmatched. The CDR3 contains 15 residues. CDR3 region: CASSEGTGEAGELFF. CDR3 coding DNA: TGTGCCAGCAGTGAGGGGACAGGGGAGGCCGGGGAGCTGTTTTTT.

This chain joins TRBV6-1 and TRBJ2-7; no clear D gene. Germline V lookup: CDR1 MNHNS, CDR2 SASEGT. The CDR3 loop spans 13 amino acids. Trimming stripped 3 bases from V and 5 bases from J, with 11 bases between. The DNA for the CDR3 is TGTGCCAGCAGTGATATGGGTTCCCACGAGCAGTACTTC. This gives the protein CASSDMGSHEQYF.

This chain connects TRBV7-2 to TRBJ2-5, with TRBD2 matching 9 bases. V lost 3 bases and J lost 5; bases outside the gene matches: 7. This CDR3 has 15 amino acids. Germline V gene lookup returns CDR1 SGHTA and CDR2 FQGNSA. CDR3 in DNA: TGTGCCAGCAGCTTGGTTAGCGGGGGAGGGGAGACCCAGTACTTC. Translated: CASSLVSGGGETQYF.

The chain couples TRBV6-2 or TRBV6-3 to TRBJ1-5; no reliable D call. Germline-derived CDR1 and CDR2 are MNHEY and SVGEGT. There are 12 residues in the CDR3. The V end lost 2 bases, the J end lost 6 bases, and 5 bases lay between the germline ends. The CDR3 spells CASSYPPQPQHF. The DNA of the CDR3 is TGTGCCAGCAGTTACCCTCCTCAGCCCCAGCATTTT.

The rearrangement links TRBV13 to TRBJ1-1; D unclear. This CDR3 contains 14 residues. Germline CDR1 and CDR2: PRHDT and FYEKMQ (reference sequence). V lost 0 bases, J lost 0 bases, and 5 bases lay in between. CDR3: CASSLGQLNTEAFF. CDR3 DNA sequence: TGTGCCAGCAGCTTAGGACAGTTGAACACTGAAGCTTTCTTT.

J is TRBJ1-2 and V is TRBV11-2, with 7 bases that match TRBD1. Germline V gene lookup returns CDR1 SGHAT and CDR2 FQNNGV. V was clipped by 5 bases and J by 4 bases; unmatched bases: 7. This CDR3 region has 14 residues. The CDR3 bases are TGTGCCAGCAGCCCGGTGACAGGGCCCTATGGCTACACCTTC. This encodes CASSPVTGPYGYTF.

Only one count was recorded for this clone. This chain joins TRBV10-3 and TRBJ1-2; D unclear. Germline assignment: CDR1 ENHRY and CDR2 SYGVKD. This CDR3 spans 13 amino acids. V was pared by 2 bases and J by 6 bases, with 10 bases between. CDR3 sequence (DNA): TGTGCCATCAGTGAGCACGGGGTGAATGGCTACACCTTC. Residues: CAISEHGVNGYTF.

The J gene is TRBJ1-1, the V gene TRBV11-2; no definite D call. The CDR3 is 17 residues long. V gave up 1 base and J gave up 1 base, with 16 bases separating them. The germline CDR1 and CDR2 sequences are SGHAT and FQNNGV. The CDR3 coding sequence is TGTGCCAGCAGCTTAGTATCTCCAGAGTTCTGGAACACTGAAGCTTTCTTT. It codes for CASSLVSPEFWNTEAFF. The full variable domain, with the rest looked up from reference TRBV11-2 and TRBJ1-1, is EAGVAQSPRYKIIEKRQSVAFWCNPISGHATLYWYQQILGQGPKLLIQFQNNGVVDDSQLPKDRFSAERLKGVDSTLKIQPAKLEDSAVYLCASSLVSPEFWNTEAFFGQGTRLTVV.

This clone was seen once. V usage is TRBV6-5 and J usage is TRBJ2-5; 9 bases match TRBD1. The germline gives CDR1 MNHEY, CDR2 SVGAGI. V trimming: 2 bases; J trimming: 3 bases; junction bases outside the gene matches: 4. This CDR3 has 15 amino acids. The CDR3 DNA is TGTGCCAGCAGTTACAAGGACAGGGGAAAAGAGACCCAGTACTTC. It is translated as CASSYKDRGKETQYF.

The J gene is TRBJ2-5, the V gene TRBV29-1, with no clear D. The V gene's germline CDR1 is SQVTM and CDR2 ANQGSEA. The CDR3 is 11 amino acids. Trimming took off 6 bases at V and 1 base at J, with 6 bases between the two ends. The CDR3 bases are TGCAGCGTCGCACCCCAAGAGACCCAGTACTTC. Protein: CSVAPQETQYF.

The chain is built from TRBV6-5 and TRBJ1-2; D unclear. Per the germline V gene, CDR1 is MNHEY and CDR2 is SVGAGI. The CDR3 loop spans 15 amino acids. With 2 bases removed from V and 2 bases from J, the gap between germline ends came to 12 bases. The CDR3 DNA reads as TGTGCCAGCAGTTACGTCGGCAGATACAACTATGGCTACACCTTC. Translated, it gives CASSYVGRYNYGYTF.

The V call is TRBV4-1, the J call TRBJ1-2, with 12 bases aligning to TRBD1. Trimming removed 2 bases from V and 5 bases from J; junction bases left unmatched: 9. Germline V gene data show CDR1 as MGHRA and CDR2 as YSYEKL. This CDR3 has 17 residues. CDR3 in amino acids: CASSQPGTGGDRYGYTF. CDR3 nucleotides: TGCGCCAGCAGCCAACCCGGGACAGGGGGCGATCGGTATGGCTACACCTTC.

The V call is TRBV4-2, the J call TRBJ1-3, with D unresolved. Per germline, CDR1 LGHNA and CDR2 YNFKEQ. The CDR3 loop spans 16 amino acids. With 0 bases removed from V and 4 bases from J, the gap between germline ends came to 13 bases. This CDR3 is CASSQDTRTLGNTIYF. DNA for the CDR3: TGTGCCAGCAGCCAAGATACGCGGACTCTCGGAAACACCATATATTTT.

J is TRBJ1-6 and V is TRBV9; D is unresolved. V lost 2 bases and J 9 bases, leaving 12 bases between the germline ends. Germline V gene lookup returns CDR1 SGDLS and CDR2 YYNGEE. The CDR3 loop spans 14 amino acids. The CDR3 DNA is TGTGCCAGCAGCGTTCAAGACTGGGGTTCACCCCTCCACTTT. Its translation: CASSVQDWGSPLHF.

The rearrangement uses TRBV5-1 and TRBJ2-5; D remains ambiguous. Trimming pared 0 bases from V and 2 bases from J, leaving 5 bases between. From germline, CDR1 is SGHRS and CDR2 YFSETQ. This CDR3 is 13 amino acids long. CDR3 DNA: TGCGCCAGCAGCTTGGGTCGACAAGAGACCCAGTACTTC. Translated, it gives CASSLGRQETQYF.

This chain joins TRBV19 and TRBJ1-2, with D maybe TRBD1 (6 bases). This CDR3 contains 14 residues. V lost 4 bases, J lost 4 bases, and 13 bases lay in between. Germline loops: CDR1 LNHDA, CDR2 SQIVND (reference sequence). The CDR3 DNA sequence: TGTGCCAGTAGTAGTACGGGGGCGCGCTATGGCTACACCTTC. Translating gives CASSSTGARYGYTF.

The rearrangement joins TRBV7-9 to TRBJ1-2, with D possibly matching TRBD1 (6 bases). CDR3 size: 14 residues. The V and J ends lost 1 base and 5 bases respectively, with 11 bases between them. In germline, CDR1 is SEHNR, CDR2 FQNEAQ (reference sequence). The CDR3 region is CASSLDGGWYGYTF. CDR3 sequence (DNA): TGTGCCAGCAGCTTAGATGGGGGCTGGTATGGCTACACCTTC.

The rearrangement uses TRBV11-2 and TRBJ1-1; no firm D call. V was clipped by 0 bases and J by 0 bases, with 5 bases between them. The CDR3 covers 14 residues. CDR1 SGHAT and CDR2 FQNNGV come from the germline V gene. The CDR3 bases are TGTGCCAGCAGCTTAGAAGTGTTGAACACTGAAGCTTTCTTT. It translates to CASSLEVLNTEAFF.

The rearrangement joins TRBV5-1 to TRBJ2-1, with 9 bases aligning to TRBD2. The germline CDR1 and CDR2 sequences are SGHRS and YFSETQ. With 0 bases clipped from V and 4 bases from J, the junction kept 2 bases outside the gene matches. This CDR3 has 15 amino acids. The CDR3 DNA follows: TGCGCCAGCAGCTTGGAAAGCGGGGGGTACAATGAGCAGTTCTTC. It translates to CASSLESGGYNEQFF.

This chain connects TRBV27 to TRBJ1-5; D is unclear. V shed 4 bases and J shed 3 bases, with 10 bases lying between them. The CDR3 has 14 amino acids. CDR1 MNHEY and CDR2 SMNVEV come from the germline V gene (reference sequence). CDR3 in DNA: TGTGCCAGCAGTTCTGGGGAGGTCAATCAGCCCCAGCATTTT. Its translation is CASSSGEVNQPQHF.

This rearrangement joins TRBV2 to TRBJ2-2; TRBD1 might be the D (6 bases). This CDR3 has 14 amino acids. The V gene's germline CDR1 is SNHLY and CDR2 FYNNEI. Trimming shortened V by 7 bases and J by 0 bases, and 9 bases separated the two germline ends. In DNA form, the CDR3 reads TGTGCCAGCATGGGACAAACGAACACCGGGGAGCTGTTTTTT. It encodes CASMGQTNTGELFF.

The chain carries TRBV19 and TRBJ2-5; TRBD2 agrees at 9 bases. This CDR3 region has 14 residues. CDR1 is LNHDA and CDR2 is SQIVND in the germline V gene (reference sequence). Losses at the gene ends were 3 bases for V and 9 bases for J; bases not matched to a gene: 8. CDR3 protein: CASSMGLAGKAQYF. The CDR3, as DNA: TGTGCCAGTAGTATGGGGCTAGCGGGGAAGGCCCAGTACTTC.

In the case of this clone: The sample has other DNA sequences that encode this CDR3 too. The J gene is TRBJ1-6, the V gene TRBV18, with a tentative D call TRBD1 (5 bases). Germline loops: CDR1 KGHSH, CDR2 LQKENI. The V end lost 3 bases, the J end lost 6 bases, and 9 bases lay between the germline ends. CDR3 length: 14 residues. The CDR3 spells CASSPRQGNSPLHF. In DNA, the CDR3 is TGTGCCAGCTCACCCCGGCAGGGTAATTCACCCCTCCACTTT.

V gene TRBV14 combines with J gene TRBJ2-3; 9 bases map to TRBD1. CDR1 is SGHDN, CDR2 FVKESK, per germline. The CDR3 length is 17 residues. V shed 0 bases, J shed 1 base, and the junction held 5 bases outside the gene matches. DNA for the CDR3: TGTGCCAGCAGCCAAGATATCAGGACAGGGGGCACAGATACGCAGTATTTT. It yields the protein CASSQDIRTGGTDTQYF.